This TCR beta chain stems from a study of molecular identifiers for immune sequencing clone quantification. The length of the CDR3 is 15 residues. Looked up from germline, CDR1 is SNHLY and CDR2 is FYNNEI. TCRdb analysed the PCR reads with MiXCR anew, one entry per CDR3 protein. The table shows about 630,000 distinct CDR3 sequences, with 25% occurring only once. About this clonotype itself: One end of the junction fails to match germline, which may point to a read error.

Material for sequencing was naive CD8+ T cells from blood, with Jurkat cell RNA spiked in. Subset of the sample: FACS-sorted CD8+CD4-CCR7+CD45RA+ naive T cells. This clonotype originated in a human donor in good health. Some libraries in this study had Jurkat cell RNA spiked in. The V gene is TRBV2, the J gene TRBJ1-1; D gene uncertain. For the CDR3, the DNA is TGTGCCAGCAGTGGTTTGGACTCTGCGGTCACTCAAGCTTTCTTT. This codes for CASSGLDSAVTQAFF.